One and the same sample provided the 28 T cell receptor beta chains below, sequenced in a study of T cells after yellow fever vaccination. TCRdb itself ran the 5' RACE reads through MiXCR, one entry per CDR3 protein. In the table there are about 140,000 distinct CDR3 sequences, less than 8.5% of which are singletons. The sample here was CD4+ T cells sorted from PBMCs, taken 10 days after the yellow fever booster vaccination. These receptors all stem from a man aged 30 to 45 who received the YFV17D yellow fever vaccine.

The rearrangement links TRBV14 to TRBJ1-2; D is ambiguous. Per the germline V gene, CDR1 is SGHDN and CDR2 is FVKESK. There are 15 residues in the CDR3. V was pared by 2 bases and J by 10 bases, with 20 bases between. CDR3 region: CASSQRTGWNPDYTF. The CDR3 coding sequence is TGTGCCAGCAGCCAAAGGACCGGGTGGAATCCGGACTACACCTTC.

Many counts were recorded for this clonotype. The gene calls are TRBV28 and TRBJ1-2; 8 bases are shared with TRBD1. Germline V CDR1 and CDR2: MDHEN, SYDVKM. V lost 3 bases to trimming and J lost 0 bases; unmatched junction nucleotides: 3. The CDR3 contains 15 residues. CDR3 DNA: TGTGCCAGCAGTTTCCCGACAGGGGCTAACTATGGCTACACCTTC. Protein: CASSFPTGANYGYTF.

At least ten counts were recorded for this clonotype. The chain is built from TRBV9 and TRBJ2-5, with D unclear. The CDR3 spans 15 residues. CDR1 and CDR2 from the germline V gene are SGDLS and YYNGEE. Trimming shortened V by 0 bases and J by 0 bases, and 9 bases separated the two germline ends. CDR3 nucleotides: TGTGCCAGCAGCGTAGCCCCGGGCAACCAAGAGACCCAGTACTTC. Translation: CASSVAPGNQETQYF.

In its sample, this clonotype was seen many times. The V and J genes are TRBV18 and TRBJ2-1, with D uncertain. The V end was cut by 0 bases, the J end by 6 bases, with 15 bases between. The CDR3 has 16 residues. Germline assignment: CDR1 KGHSH and CDR2 LQKENI. The CDR3 loop is CASSPPARVPVNEQFF. The CDR3 nucleotides read TGTGCCAGCTCACCACCGGCACGGGTTCCCGTCAATGAGCAGTTCTTC.

This clonotype was seen many times. The J gene is TRBJ2-3, the V gene TRBV6-2 or TRBV6-3; D uncertain. CDR1 and CDR2 (germline): MNHEY, SVGEGT. The CDR3 is 11 residues long. Trimming stripped 6 bases from V and 7 bases from J, with 8 bases between. CDR3 coding DNA: TGTGCCAGCAGCAGCAAGAATACGCAGTATTTT. Its protein is CASSSKNTQYF.

This clonotype was detected many times. The CDR3 DNA is TGTGCCAGCAGTTGGACTAGCGGGAGCGGTAATGAGCAGTTCTTC. Encoded protein: CASSWTSGSGNEQFF. The chain links TRBV7-2 to TRBJ2-1; 13 bases match TRBD2. The CDR3 totals 15 residues. Germline CDR1 and CDR2: SGHTA and FQGNSA. V trimming: 6 bases; J trimming: 7 bases; junction bases outside the gene matches: 6.

Many counts were recorded for this clonotype. The chain joins TRBV4-3 to TRBJ2-7; a possible D gene is TRBD2 (6 bases). CDR1 and CDR2 (germline): LGHNA, YSLEER. The length of the CDR3 is 16 residues. V was clipped by 0 bases and J by 4 bases, with 16 bases between them. CDR3 amino acids: CASSQDGRDGVYEQYF. CDR3 bases: TGCGCCAGCAGCCAAGATGGGCGGGATGGGGTTTACGAGCAGTACTTC.

In its sample, this clonotype was seen many times. The V gene is TRBV20-1, the J gene TRBJ2-7; TRBD1 matches at 8 bases. CDR1 DFQATT and CDR2 SNEGSKA come from the germline V gene (reference sequence). After removal of 6 bases from V and 0 bases from J, the junction contained 4 bases not matched to a gene. CDR3 size: 13 residues. The CDR3 nucleotides are TGCAGTGCCCCGGACAGGGCCTCCTACGAGCAGTACTTC. Translated, it gives CSAPDRASYEQYF.

The V and J genes are TRBV2 and TRBJ2-2, with D perhaps matching TRBD1 or TRBD2 (5 bases each). Germline V lookup: CDR1 SNHLY, CDR2 FYNNEI. CDR3 size: 15 residues. Trimming took 3 bases from V and 5 from J, leaving 13 bases between them. This CDR3 is CASSEVGVKTGELFF. The CDR3 nucleotides read TGTGCCAGCAGTGAGGTGGGGGTAAAGACCGGGGAGCTGTTTTTT.

In its sample, this clonotype was seen many times. The V call is TRBV9, the J call TRBJ2-3; the D is unclear. CDR1 and CDR2 from the germline V gene are SGDLS and YYNGEE. V lost 7 bases and J 4 bases, leaving 13 bases between the germline ends. This CDR3 has 13 residues. Here the CDR3 reads CASRQRLADTQYF. The CDR3 DNA reads TGTGCCAGCCGACAACGGTTGGCAGATACGCAGTATTTT.

As for this clonotype: Given a much more abundant clone one base away, this may be a read error. This chain links TRBV5-1 with TRBJ2-7; D is unresolved. Trimming cost V 4 bases and J 3 bases, with 29 bases left between them. The germline V gene has CDR1 SGHRS and CDR2 YFSETQ. The CDR3 is 19 amino acids. The DNA for the CDR3 is TGCGCCAGCAGCACCCGACATGGCCCGATCAAGTTCTCTAGCTACGAGCAGTACTTC. Its translation: CASSTRHGPIKFSSYEQYF.

The rearrangement links TRBV12-3 or TRBV12-4 to TRBJ1-4; D call uncertain. V lost 1 base and J lost 8, with 8 bases in between. This CDR3 spans 13 amino acids. CDR3 coding DNA: TGTGCCAGCAGTTTAGTTGACGGCGAAAAACTGTTTTTT. This sequence encodes CASSLVDGEKLFF.

In this sample, this clonotype turned up many times. V gene TRBV12-3 or TRBV12-4 combines with J gene TRBJ2-1, with TRBD2 identical over 11 bases. V lost 6 bases, J lost 9 bases, and 4 bases stayed unmatched. The CDR3 totals 13 residues. This chain's CDR3 is CASRRGTSGEQFF. CDR3 DNA: TGTGCCAGCAGGCGCGGGACTAGCGGTGAGCAGTTCTTC.

This clonotype was detected ten times or more. The chain uses TRBV5-1 and TRBJ2-1; TRBD2 matches at 9 bases. The CDR3 has 14 residues. The germline CDR1 and CDR2 sequences are SGHRS and YFSETQ. V lost 4 bases, J lost 8 bases, and 7 bases stayed unmatched. CDR3 DNA sequence: TGCGCCAGCAGCCCGAAGGGGACTAGCTATGAGCAGTTCTTC. This translates into CASSPKGTSYEQFF.

The table lists this clonotype with many counts. The chain uses TRBV19 and TRBJ1-1; tentatively, D is TRBD1 (5 bases). Germline V lookup: CDR1 LNHDA, CDR2 SQIVND (reference sequence). The V gene lost 5 bases and the J gene lost 0 bases, with 16 bases spanning the gap. CDR3 length: 16 residues. The CDR3 nucleotides are TGTGCCAGTAGTGCCGGGACCGAGAGGATGAACACTGAAGCTTTCTTT. This codes for CASSAGTERMNTEAFF. The full variable domain, completed using reference TRBV19 and TRBJ1-1, is DGGITQSPKYLFRKEGQNVTLSCEQNLNHDAMYWYRQDPGQGLRLIYYSQIVNDFQKGDIAEGYSVSREKKESFPLTVTSAQKNPTAFYLCASSAGTERMNTEAFFGQGTRLTVV.

This clonotype was seen many times. CDR3 sequence (DNA): TGCAGTGCTACGACTAGCGGAGCCCCCTACAATGAGCAGTTCTTC. Translating gives CSATTSGAPYNEQFF. The chain uses TRBV20-1 and TRBJ2-1; 9 bases agree with TRBD2. The CDR3 spans 15 residues. Germline V CDR1 and CDR2: DFQATT, SNEGSKA (reference sequence). Unmatched junction bases numbered 6, after V lost 4 bases and J lost 2 bases.

This clonotype was counted many times. This chain connects TRBV5-1 to TRBJ2-1, with D perhaps TRBD1 (5 bases). Germline V lookup: CDR1 SGHRS, CDR2 YFSETQ. This CDR3 is built from 15 residues. The germline V and J ends were trimmed by 0 bases and 4 bases, with 11 bases remaining between them. CDR3 region: CASSLAGFDYNEQFF. The CDR3 nucleotides are TGCGCCAGCAGCTTGGCAGGGTTTGATTACAATGAGCAGTTCTTC.

Ten or more counts support this clonotype. The chain is built from TRBV4-1 and TRBJ1-3; D unclear. V was trimmed by 1 base and J by 0 bases, leaving 4 bases between them. CDR1 is MGHRA, CDR2 YSYEKL, per germline. The CDR3 consists of 14 residues. The CDR3 DNA is TGCGCCAGCAGCCAAGTCAGCTCTGGAAACACCATATATTTT. Its translation is CASSQVSSGNTIYF.

This clonotype was seen many times. The rearrangement links TRBV28 to TRBJ2-7, with TRBD2 as a possible D gene (6 bases). Trimming cost V 5 bases and J 0 bases, with 14 bases left between them. In germline, CDR1 is MDHEN, CDR2 SYDVKM. The CDR3 is 15 residues long. CDR3: CASSPPGVRSYEQYF. The CDR3 bases are TGTGCCAGCAGTCCCCCGGGAGTGCGCTCCTACGAGCAGTACTTC.

This clonotype was picked up many times. The CDR3 reads CASSPSWDRAGEQYF. Written as DNA, the CDR3 is TGTGCCAGCAGTCCGAGCTGGGACAGGGCTGGCGAGCAGTACTTC. This chain connects TRBV27 to TRBJ2-7; 9 bases are a match to TRBD1. Germline V gene lookup returns CDR1 MNHEY and CDR2 SMNVEV (reference sequence). V lost 5 bases, J lost 6 bases, and 11 bases stayed unmatched. This CDR3 comprises 15 residues.

This clonotype was seen at least ten times. The chain links TRBV7-9 to TRBJ2-1; perhaps TRBD1 as D (5 bases). This CDR3 contains 14 residues. Germline V gene data show CDR1 as SEHNR and CDR2 as FQNEAQ (reference sequence). V gave up 6 bases and J gave up 9 bases, with 18 bases separating them. The CDR3 sequence is CASSLLSGTGEQFF. The CDR3 DNA sequence: TGTGCCAGCAGTCTACTGTCAGGTACAGGTGAGCAGTTCTTC.

With regard to this clonotype: A single base separates this from a much larger clone, so it may be a read error. The chain carries TRBV21-1 and TRBJ2-7; the D call of TRBD1 is as the table states it, not checked on the DNA. TRBV21-1 is noted as a pseudogene. This CDR3 is built from 15 residues. In nucleotides, the CDR3 is TGTGCCAGCAGCAATTGCCCCCGGGACAGCCAAGAGCAGTACTTC. Amino acids: CASSNCPRDSQEQYF.

Ten or more counts support this clonotype. V usage is TRBV18 and J usage is TRBJ1-6, with D unclear. The CDR3 spans 14 residues. Per germline, CDR1 KGHSH and CDR2 LQKENI. Deletions cut 5 bases from V and 9 bases from J, with 14 bases between. As DNA, the CDR3 is TGTGCCAGCTCATTCGAGGGCGCGGGTTCACCCCTCCACTTT. It encodes CASSFEGAGSPLHF.

This clonotype appeared many times. The chain couples TRBV18 to TRBJ1-2; D gene unclear. The germline gives CDR1 KGHSH, CDR2 LQKENI. This CDR3 contains 14 residues. Between the trimmed V and J ends, which lost 4 bases and 8 bases, there was a span of 17 bases. The CDR3 coding sequence is TGTGCCAGCTCACTCTCGGACCGGCTAGGAGGCTACACCTTC. Translating gives CASSLSDRLGGYTF.

The table lists this clonotype with many counts. The CDR3 sequence is CASSPMVDSPLHF. The CDR3 DNA reads TGTGCCAGCAGCCCGATGGTAGATTCACCCCTCCACTTT. The rearrangement uses TRBV7-2 and TRBJ1-6, with D uncertain. The CDR3 totals 13 residues. Trimming shortened V by 5 bases and J by 8 bases, and 10 bases separated the two germline ends. Germline values: CDR1 SGHTA, CDR2 FQGNSA.

The chain is built from TRBV5-6 and TRBJ2-5; D remains unclear. In germline, CDR1 is SGHDT, CDR2 YYEEEE. CDR3 size: 12 residues. V was clipped by 0 bases and J by 5 bases, with 5 bases between them. CDR3 protein: CASSLAKETQYF. CDR3 sequence (DNA): TGTGCCAGCAGCTTGGCCAAGGAGACCCAGTACTTC.

The rearrangement joins TRBV4-3 to TRBJ2-5; 8 nucleotides line up with TRBD1. The ends lost 1 base at V and 6 bases at J; junction bases unmatched: 1. In germline, CDR1 is LGHNA, CDR2 YSLEER. This CDR3 has 13 amino acids. This chain's CDR3 is CASSQGQGKTQYF. For the CDR3, the DNA is TGCGCCAGCAGCCAAGGACAGGGGAAGACCCAGTACTTC.

This clonotype has a count of ten or more. The chain combines TRBV7-8 with TRBJ2-5, with a possible D match to TRBD1 (6 bases). CDR3 length equals 14 residues. The germline CDR1 and CDR2 sequences are SGHVS and FQNEAQ. V lost 5 bases and J 3 bases, leaving 13 bases between the germline ends. The CDR3 loop reads CASSPWTVEETQYF. The CDR3 DNA reads TGTGCCAGCAGCCCATGGACAGTCGAAGAGACCCAGTACTTC.